This passage covers 25 T cell receptor beta chains from one sample sequenced in a study of blood T cells in healthy people across ages. A second PCR of 7 to 11 cycles used a sample-barcoded 5' primer and a J-beta primer mix. One entry per CDR3 protein, called by TCRdb with MiXCR from the 5' RACE reads. The sample yields roughly 1 million distinct CDR3 sequences, less than 25% seen once. This sample was also put to use in a study of T cells of mothers and their children.

The material sequenced was blood. These receptor sequences come from a girl aged 2-10 years in good health.

This clonotype was seen a few times. The chain couples TRBV18 to TRBJ2-7; D unresolved. Trimming removed 2 bases at V and 5 bases at J, with 7 bases between. CDR1 and CDR2 (germline): KGHSH, LQKENI. CDR3 length: 12 amino acids. CDR3: CASSPGNDEQYF. The CDR3 nucleotides are TGTGCCAGCTCACCAGGGAACGACGAGCAGTACTTC. Drawing the rest from reference TRBV18 and TRBJ2-7, the complete variable domain is NAGVMQNPRHLVRRRGQEARLRCSPMKGHSHVYWYRQLPEEGLKFMVYLQKENIIDESGMPKERFSAEFPKEGPSILRIQQVVRGDSAAYFCASSPGNDEQYFGPGTRLTVT.

In its sample, this clonotype was seen a few times. The gene calls are TRBV14 and TRBJ2-5; the match to TRBD1 covers 8 bases. Germline V gene sequence: CDR1 SGHDN, CDR2 FVKESK. Germline trimming cut 0 bases from V and 5 bases from J; bases unmatched to any gene: 5. The CDR3 runs 15 residues. The CDR3 DNA sequence: TGTGCCAGCAGCCAAGATGGACAGGGTAGGGAGACCCAGTACTTC. Amino acids: CASSQDGQGRETQYF.

This clonotype was seen a handful of times. The chain carries TRBV7-2 and TRBJ2-5; TRBD2 aligns across 11 bases. Germline CDR1 is SGHTA and CDR2 is FQGNSA. V lost 5 bases and J lost 6; bases outside the gene matches: 5. The CDR3 contains 14 residues. CDR3: CASSAGTSGQTQYF. The CDR3 region has the DNA TGTGCCAGCAGCGCCGGGACTAGCGGCCAGACCCAGTACTTC.

The chain links TRBV2 to TRBJ2-7; no definite D call. V lost 5 bases to trimming and J lost 0 bases, with 11 bases between them. Germline V gene data show CDR1 as SNHLY and CDR2 as FYNNEI. This CDR3 region has 14 residues. Here the CDR3 reads CASSLPSYSYEQYF. The DNA of the CDR3 is TGTGCCAGCAGTTTGCCATCCTACTCCTACGAGCAGTACTTC.

The table lists this clonotype with a few counts. This sequence joins TRBV5-1 and TRBJ2-5; 8 bases are shared with TRBD1. The J segment lost 4 bases and the V segment lost 2 bases, leaving 16 bases of the junction unmatched. Per the germline V gene, CDR1 is SGHRS and CDR2 is YFSETQ. CDR3 size: 18 residues. CDR3 sequence (DNA): TGCGCCAGCAGCTTCACCGGTAGCCCCGGACAGGGAAGAGAGACCCAGTACTTC. Translating gives CASSFTGSPGQGRETQYF.

This clonotype was counted only a few times. The chain is built from TRBV15 and TRBJ1-2, with D maybe TRBD1 (5 bases). Trimming took off 0 bases at V and 1 base at J, with 24 bases between the two ends. There are 20 residues in the CDR3. From germline, CDR1 is LNHNV and CDR2 YYDKDF (reference sequence). The CDR3: CATSRDGHSGTTLVNYGYTF. CDR3 nucleotides: TGTGCCACCAGCAGAGATGGGCACTCCGGGACGACCTTAGTTAACTATGGCTACACCTTC.

This clonotype was counted many times. V is TRBV28 and J is TRBJ2-7; no definite D call. The V end lost 3 bases, the J end lost 5 bases, and 11 bases lay between the germline ends. Germline V gene sequence: CDR1 MDHEN, CDR2 SYDVKM. This CDR3 spans 13 amino acids. The CDR3 is CASSLWGQDEQYF. Written as DNA, the CDR3 is TGTGCCAGCAGTTTGTGGGGTCAGGACGAGCAGTACTTC.

The J gene is TRBJ1-4, the V gene TRBV20-1, with 9 bases matching TRBD1. This CDR3 spans 14 amino acids. The J segment lost 7 bases and the V segment lost 5 bases, leaving 8 bases of the junction unmatched. Germline CDR1 is DFQATT and CDR2 is SNEGSKA (reference sequence). Written as DNA, the CDR3 is TGCAGTGCTTACCCGGGACAGGGTGTTGAAAAACTGTTTTTT. This codes for CSAYPGQGVEKLFF.

This clonotype was recorded a few times. This chain uses TRBV7-9 with TRBJ1-2; D is perhaps TRBD1 (6 bases). The ends were cut back, 6 bases at V and 6 bases at J, with 11 bases in the middle. Germline V CDR1 and CDR2: SEHNR, FQNEAQ (reference sequence). CDR3 length: 12 amino acids. CDR3 residues: CASRLAGDGYTF. CDR3 sequence (DNA): TGTGCCAGCAGACTAGCAGGGGATGGCTACACCTTC.

The chain combines TRBV28 with TRBJ2-5, with D possibly TRBD1 on 5 matching bases. The end of the DNA fits TRBJ2-7 better, so the J call may be wrong. The CDR3 covers 15 residues. CDR1 and CDR2 from the germline V gene are MDHEN and SYDVKM. The CDR3 reads CASRLDSFSGYEQYF. For the CDR3, the DNA is TGTGCCAGCAGACTCGACAGCTTCTCCGGCTACGAGCAGTACTTC.

The chain has TRBV4-3 and TRBJ2-1; 9 nucleotides match TRBD1. The V gene end was trimmed by 4 bases and the J gene end by 6 bases; junction bases not matched to a gene: 10. The CDR3 has 16 amino acids. Germline V gives CDR1 LGHNA, CDR2 YSLEER. The CDR3 region is CASSPTQGAGVNEQFF. CDR3 in DNA: TGCGCCAGCAGCCCCACACAGGGGGCCGGAGTCAATGAGCAGTTCTTC.

This clonotype was counted between two and nine times. The rearrangement joins TRBV24-1 to TRBJ2-5, with D possibly called TRBD1 or TRBD2 (6 bases each). Germline V CDR1 and CDR2: KGHDR, SFDVKD. The V and J ends lost 3 bases and 4 bases respectively, with 14 bases between them. This CDR3 region has 15 residues. The CDR3 bases are TGTGCCACCAGTGATCCAGTCGGAGGGGGAGAGACCCAGTACTTC. The encoded protein is CATSDPVGGGETQYF.

The V and J genes are TRBV20-1 and TRBJ1-2; TRBD1 matches at 8 bases. The V and J ends lost 5 bases and 0 bases, in that order; junction bases with no gene match: 2. Germline V gene data show CDR1 as DFQATT and CDR2 as SNEGSKA (reference sequence). The CDR3 extends over 13 amino acids. The CDR3 nucleotides are TGCAGTGCTCGCAGGGGGCCTAACTATGGCTACACCTTC. Its translation is CSARRGPNYGYTF.

There are a few counts of this clonotype. A clone one base away is much larger, so this may be a read error. The CDR3: CASSSAGGSFYEQHF. The DNA of the CDR3 is TGCGCCAGCAGCTCAGCGGGAGGAAGCTTTTACGAGCAGCACTTC. This rearrangement joins TRBV5-1 to TRBJ2-7; 9 nucleotides match TRBD2. Germline V gene lookup returns CDR1 SGHRS and CDR2 YFSETQ. There are 15 residues in the CDR3.

The rearrangement joins TRBV7-3 to TRBJ2-7, with 9 bases aligning to TRBD1. Germline assignment: CDR1 SGHTA and CDR2 FQGTGA. V lost 4 bases to trimming and J lost 5 bases; unmatched junction nucleotides: 9. CDR3 length: 15 residues. CDR3 coding DNA: TGTGCCAGCAGCTCCACGGGACAGGGACGCGACGAGCAGTACTTC. It translates to CASSSTGQGRDEQYF.

This clonotype was counted a few times. The chain uses TRBV29-1 and TRBJ2-6; D remains ambiguous. V lost 4 bases and J lost 0, with 7 bases in between. From germline, CDR1 is SQVTM and CDR2 ANQGSEA. The CDR3 totals 14 residues. The CDR3 here is CSVADLSGANVLTF. Written as DNA, the CDR3 is TGCAGCGTTGCCGACCTCTCTGGGGCCAACGTCCTGACTTTC.

This clonotype appeared a few times. CDR3 in amino acids: CASGPGQGIIRGYTF. In DNA form, the CDR3 reads TGTGCCAGCGGTCCGGGACAGGGGATAATTCGTGGCTACACCTTC. The chain has TRBV6-5 and TRBJ1-2; TRBD1 agrees at 10 bases. J lost 7 bases, V lost 8 bases, and 13 bases had no gene match. The CDR3 is made up of 15 amino acids. The germline CDR1 and CDR2 sequences are MNHEY and SVGAGI.

This clonotype was seen a handful of times. The gene calls are TRBV14 and TRBJ1-6; 7 bases fit TRBD1. Germline V gives CDR1 SGHDN, CDR2 FVKESK. The CDR3 consists of 17 residues. The V and J ends lost 0 bases and 6 bases, in that order; junction bases with no gene match: 8. The CDR3 DNA reads TGTGCCAGCAGCCAAGAGAGGGGGCGAAGCAGTAATTCACCCCTCCACTTT. Amino acid sequence: CASSQERGRSSNSPLHF.

This clonotype was seen a few times. The junction departs from germline at one end; a sequencing error may be responsible. The genes are TRBV20-1 and TRBJ2-5; TRBD2 aligns across 12 bases. CDR3 length equals 18 residues. CDR1 and CDR2 (germline): DFQATT, SNEGSKA (reference sequence). The CDR3 nucleotides are TGCAGTGCTAAGTCCACCGAGACTAGCGGGGGATGGCAAGAGGCCCAGTACTTC. Protein sequence: CSAKSTETSGGWQEAQYF.

Remarks on this clonotype: The germline gene is not matched at one end of the junction; a read error may be the cause. V gene TRBV3-1 combines with J gene TRBJ2-5; 11 bases map to TRBD2. The DNA end favors TRBJ2-7, so the J call may be wrong. The CDR3 runs 14 residues. The germline gives CDR1 LGHDT, CDR2 YNNKEL (reference sequence). For the CDR3, the DNA is TGTGCCAGTAGCCAGCACCTAGCGGGAGGCGAGCAGTACTTC. As protein: CASSQHLAGGEQYF.

Only a few counts were recorded for this clonotype. This sequence joins TRBV5-1 and TRBJ2-3; perhaps D is TRBD1 or TRBD2 (5 bases each). The CDR3 covers 17 residues. Germline V gene sequence: CDR1 SGHRS, CDR2 YFSETQ. The V and J ends lost 3 bases and 0 bases respectively, with 17 bases between them. Written as DNA, the CDR3 is TGCGCCAGCAGCTGGGACCCGACAACCTCAAGCACAGATACGCAGTATTTT. Translating gives CASSWDPTTSSTDTQYF.

The gene calls are TRBV4-1 and TRBJ1-5; no firm D call. The germline CDR1 and CDR2 sequences are MGHRA and YSYEKL. The CDR3 runs to 15 residues. V was pared by 1 base and J by 0 bases, with 7 bases between. The CDR3 nucleotides read TGCGCCAGCAGCCAAGGCCCCTCTAGCAATCAGCCCCAGCATTTT. This sequence encodes CASSQGPSSNQPQHF.

The genes are TRBV7-9 and TRBJ2-7; tentatively, D is TRBD1 (6 bases). The CDR3 has 14 residues. Trimming cost V 5 bases and J 1 base, with 12 bases left between them. The V gene's germline CDR1 is SEHNR and CDR2 FQNEAQ (reference sequence). Written as DNA, the CDR3 is TGTGCCAGCAGCCAACAGGGCCCTTCCTACGAGCAGTACTTC. Translated, it gives CASSQQGPSYEQYF.

In this sample, this clonotype turned up a few times. This sequence joins TRBV9 and TRBJ2-7; D ambiguous. Judging by the DNA end, TRBJ2-1 fits better; the J call may be wrong. This CDR3 contains 16 residues. From germline, CDR1 is SGDLS and CDR2 YYNGEE. The CDR3, as DNA: TGTGCCAGCAGCGTAGAGGGCACCAATTTTGGCAATGAGCAGTTCTTC. Protein product: CASSVEGTNFGNEQFF.

The chain uses TRBV4-1 and TRBJ1-1, with TRBD1 as a possible D gene (5 bases). This CDR3 has 15 residues. CDR1 is MGHRA, CDR2 YSYEKL, per germline. V shed 1 base and J shed 1 base, with 10 bases lying between them. The CDR3 sequence: CASSQVKGTNTEAFF. DNA of the CDR3: TGCGCCAGCAGCCAAGTGAAGGGGACGAACACTGAAGCTTTCTTT.